This is a list of T cell receptor beta chains from one sample in a study of T cell changes during pregnancy in multiple sclerosis. Data came from immunoSEQ multiplex PCR; TCRdb stores just in-frame clones and leaves some out. Here the sample spans tens of thousands of clones, about 93% being singletons. The source was CD4+ T cells from peripheral blood mononuclear cells, collected in the third trimester of pregnancy. The receptors stem from a female donor with multiple sclerosis, enrolled in a pregnancy study. Each CDR3 is given with its conserved first and last residue. D genes are given only for firm matches. Expanded clones get a size class; other rows say once, few or many, or leave the size out.

TRBJ1-4	-	13	TRBV14	-	TGTGCCAGCAGCCGGTCCACTAAGGAAAAACTGTTTTTT	CASSRSTKEKLFF
TRBJ2-5	-	15	TRBV6-6	-	TGTGCCAGCAGTTACTCGAGGTCTCTCCCACCGACCCAGTACTTC	CASSYSRSLPPTQYF
TRBJ2-7	-	16	TRBV1	-	TGCACCAGCAGCTTAAAGGGGGGGACAGGTCCCTACGAGCAGTACTTC	CTSSLKGGTGPYEQYF
TRBJ2-1	TRBD1	15	TRBV11-3	-	TGTGCCAGCAGCTTAGAACAGGGGCCCTACAATGAGCAGTTCTTC	CASSLEQGPYNEQFF
TRBJ2-6	TRBD1	15	TRBV11-2	once	TGTGCCAGCAGCTTACAGGGGGCTGGGGCCAACGTCCTGACTTTC	CASSLQGAGANVLTF
TRBJ1-6	-	15	TRBV27	-	TGTGCCAGCAGTCAACGGACTCTCGATAATTCACCCCTCCACTTT	CASSQRTLDNSPLHF
TRBJ2-2	-	15	TRBV5-8	-	TGTGCCAGCAGCTTTGGACATACGAACACCGGGGAGCTGTTTTTT	CASSFGHTNTGELFF
TRBJ2-3	TRBD2	15	TRBV7-2	-	TGTGCCAGCAGCTTAGTTAGCGGGGGCACAGATACGCAGTATTTT	CASSLVSGGTDTQYF
TRBJ1-3	TRBD1	15	TRBV6-1	-	TGTGCCAGCAGGATTGACAGGGGGTCTGGAAACACCATATATTTT	CASRIDRGSGNTIYF
TRBJ2-5	TRBD2	17	TRBV4-2	-	TGTGCCAGCAGCCAAGCTAGCGGGGGTGGTAGGAAGGAGACCCAGTACTTC	CASSQASGGGRKETQYF
TRBJ2-1	-	14	TRBV11-1	-	TGTGCCAGCAGCTTAGCTGCCTATTACAATGAGCAGTTCTTC	CASSLAAYYNEQFF
TRBJ1-2	-	13	TRBV10-2	-	TGCGCCAGCAGTGAGTGGGAGGGAGGTGGCTACACCTTC	CASSEWEGGGYTF
TRBJ1-1	-	12	TRBV6-1	-	TGTGCCAGCTTCCGTGGGGGGACTGAAGCTTTCTTT	CASFRGGTEAFF